This entry concerns a single T cell receptor beta chain. Clones were sequenced by immunoSEQ multiplex PCR, and TCRdb holds only the in-frame ones, with some missing. The sample shows some 130,000 clones, just over 90% of them seen only once. These data are taken from a study of control samples from healthy donors and cancer patients. This clonotype was sampled from a man aged 45-65 years with head and neck cancer. The sample was PBMCs.

The CDR3 spells CASQAATNEKLFF. The DNA of the CDR3 is TGTGCCAGTCAGGCTGCAACTAATGAAAAACTGTTTTTT. V is TRBV19 and J is TRBJ1-4; D is uncertain. CDR1 LNHDA and CDR2 SQIVND come from the germline V gene (reference sequence). The CDR3 totals 13 residues. Trimming took off 8 bases at V and 0 bases at J, with 7 bases between the two ends.